One sample yielded the 4 T cell receptor beta chains listed below, sequenced in a study of shared clonotypes between healthy human individuals. Assay used: immunoSEQ multiplex PCR; TCRdb lists only in-frame clones, some missing. The repertoire holds fewer than 1 million clones, with roughly 96% as singletons. Cells designated naive CD8 were CD45RO-negative and were positively selected for CCR7, with terminally differentiated effector memory CD45RA+ cells excluded. Material for sequencing was naive CD8+ T cells sorted from blood. The receptors stem from a man aged 30 to 45 in good health.

This clone appeared a single time. The chain is built from TRBV19 and TRBJ2-2, with D possibly being TRBD1 or TRBD2 (5 bases each). The CDR3 runs to 13 residues. Germline CDR1 LNHDA, CDR2 SQIVND (reference sequence). V shed 6 bases and J shed 5 bases, with 10 bases lying between them. The CDR3 reads CASRRGNTGELFF. The CDR3 DNA sequence: TGTGCCAGTAGGAGGGGAAATACCGGGGAGCTGTTTTTT.

The V and J genes are TRBV7-8 and TRBJ2-3, with D perhaps matching TRBD2 (6 bases). The V end was cut by 0 bases, the J end by 6 bases, with 19 bases between. Germline V gene data show CDR1 as SGHVS and CDR2 as FQNEAQ. This CDR3 has 17 amino acids. In DNA form, the CDR3 reads TGTGCCAGCAGCTTAGCGGCCGGGACTCTAAGTGGTGATACGCAGTATTTT. Its translation: CASSLAAGTLSGDTQYF.

The chain has TRBV11-3 and TRBJ2-1; a weak D match, TRBD2 (5 bases). The CDR3 covers 18 residues. V lost 0 bases, J lost 7 bases, and 22 bases lay in between. Germline V gene data show CDR1 as SGHNT and CDR2 as YENEEA. CDR3 nucleotide sequence: TGTGCCAGCAGCTTAGATGGGAGCTCCCCTAAGGTCGTGAATGAGCAGTTCTTC. Translation gives CASSLDGSSPKVVNEQFF. The complete variable domain, with remaining parts taken from reference TRBV11-3 and TRBJ2-1, reads EAGVVQSPRYKIIEKKQPVAFWCNPISGHNTLYWYLQNLGQGPELLIRYENEEAVDDSQLPKDRFSAERLKGVDSTLKIQPAELGDSAVYLCASSLDGSSPKVVNEQFFGPGTRLTVL.

Points on this clone: Other DNA sequences within the sample encode an identical CDR3. The chain recombines TRBV5-6 with TRBJ1-2; D unclear. Germline loops: CDR1 SGHDT, CDR2 YYEEEE. The CDR3 totals 13 residues. Trimming left V 0 bases short and J 0 bases short, with 3 bases between. The CDR3 DNA sequence: TGTGCCAGCAGCTTGGGTTCTAACTATGGCTACACCTTC. This sequence encodes CASSLGSNYGYTF.